Following are 17 T cell receptor beta chains from one sample sequenced in a study of T cell responses to AZD1222 COVID-19 vaccine. Libraries were prepared by immunoSEQ multiplex PCR; TCRdb keeps only in-frame clonotypes and omits some of them. Of 170,000 or so clones listed, less than 95% are singletons. The sample was peripheral blood, taken on day 0 of AZD1222 vaccination. Source of these receptors: an adult in good health.

V usage is TRBV19 and J usage is TRBJ1-5; TRBD1 aligns across 7 bases. Looked up from germline, CDR1 is LNHDA and CDR2 is SQIVND (reference sequence). V dropped 9 bases and J dropped 11; count of bases not matched to a gene: 16. The CDR3 consists of 14 residues. CDR3 in amino acids: CASWGQPPTSTQHF. The CDR3 DNA reads as TGTGCCAGCTGGGGACAGCCCCCCACGTCTACCCAGCATTTT.

Details on this clone: The sample contains more than one DNA sequence encoding this CDR3. The chain carries TRBV5-6 and TRBJ1-1; D not resolved. V was cut by 1 base and J by 2 bases, with 0 bases left in between. Germline V gene lookup returns CDR1 SGHDT and CDR2 YYEEEE. The CDR3 consists of 11 residues. CDR3 region: CASSLNTEAFF. The CDR3 coding sequence is TGTGCCAGCAGCTTGAACACTGAAGCTTTCTTT.

The chain combines TRBV7-2 with TRBJ2-5; D is perhaps TRBD2 (5 bases). Germline V gene data show CDR1 as SGHTA and CDR2 as FQGNSA. V was pared by 2 bases and J by 5 bases, with 9 bases between. The CDR3 is 13 residues long. CDR3 residues: CASSLSPGETQYF. The CDR3 coding sequence is TGTGCCAGCAGCTTAAGCCCGGGGGAGACCCAGTACTTC.

The chain joins TRBV10-3 to TRBJ2-3; a possible D gene is TRBD2 (6 bases). V lost 11 bases to trimming and J lost 4 bases, with 19 bases between them. The CDR3 has 14 amino acids. Germline V gene lookup returns CDR1 ENHRY and CDR2 SYGVKD. The CDR3 DNA reads as TGTGCCTCCGGCGGGACTCTCGAGGCAGATACGCAGTATTTT. Encoded protein: CASGGTLEADTQYF.

This chain joins TRBV6-5 and TRBJ1-5; D is ambiguous. This CDR3 spans 14 amino acids. Germline CDR1 MNHEY, CDR2 SVGAGI. The ends were cut back, 6 bases at V and 0 bases at J, with 9 bases in the middle. Here the CDR3 DNA reads TGTGCCAGCAGGCTAGACATTAGCAATCAGCCCCAGCATTTT. It specifies CASRLDISNQPQHF.

The rearrangement joins TRBV30 to TRBJ2-1; D might be TRBD2 (5 bases). The V gene's germline CDR1 is GTSNPN and CDR2 SVGIG (reference sequence). The length of the CDR3 is 12 residues. Trimming stripped 5 bases from V and 10 bases from J, with 15 bases between. The CDR3 nucleotides are TGTGCCTGGGCGCATATTAGAGGGGAGCAGTTCTTC. Translating it yields CAWAHIRGEQFF.

The chain employs TRBV7-6 and TRBJ1-2; 8 bases match TRBD1. Germline V gene lookup returns CDR1 SGHVS and CDR2 FNYEAQ. The trim removed 5 bases at V and 4 bases at J, leaving 6 bases unmatched. This CDR3 is 14 amino acids long. The CDR3 nucleotides are TGTGCCAGCAGCCCGGCAACAGGGGGCTATGGCTACACCTTC. The encoded protein is CASSPATGGYGYTF.

This rearrangement joins TRBV28 to TRBJ1-2; perhaps TRBD1 as D (6 bases). This CDR3 is 15 amino acids long. Germline lookup yields CDR1 MDHEN and CDR2 SYDVKM. V was shortened by 1 base and J by 5 bases, with 14 bases between the two germline ends. This CDR3 is CASSLSPGVGYGYTF. The CDR3 DNA reads TGTGCCAGCAGTTTATCCCCAGGGGTGGGGTATGGCTACACCTTC.

The chain is built from TRBV5-4 and TRBJ2-3; perhaps D is TRBD1 or TRBD2 (6 bases each). The CDR3 sequence is 15 residues long. The V gene lost 3 bases and the J gene lost 6 bases, with 17 bases spanning the gap. Germline V gene sequence: CDR1 SGHNT, CDR2 YYREEE (reference sequence). CDR3 coding DNA: TGTGCCAGCAGCTGGAGAGAAGGGGGAGGCGATACGCAGTATTTT. As protein: CASSWREGGGDTQYF.

J is TRBJ1-1 and V is TRBV28; TRBD1 aligns across 8 bases. Germline lookup yields CDR1 MDHEN and CDR2 SYDVKM. This CDR3 region has 15 residues. V trimming: 6 bases; J trimming: 1 base; junction bases outside the gene matches: 7. Here the CDR3 reads CASSPQDRGNTEAFF. CDR3 coding DNA: TGTGCCAGCAGCCCCCAAGACAGGGGGAACACTGAAGCTTTCTTT.

The genes are TRBV9 and TRBJ1-2, with D possibly being TRBD1 (6 bases). V gave up 1 base and J gave up 3 bases, with 10 bases separating them. CDR3 length equals 14 residues. Germline CDR1 and CDR2: SGDLS and YYNGEE. CDR3 DNA sequence: TGTGCCAGCAGCGTAAGTCAGGGGTACTATGGCTACACCTTC. Translation: CASSVSQGYYGYTF.

V usage is TRBV14 and J usage is TRBJ1-6, with 7 bases lining up with TRBD1. This CDR3 is 15 amino acids long. Trimming removed 3 bases from V and 7 bases from J; junction bases left unmatched: 6. Germline V lookup: CDR1 SGHDN, CDR2 FVKESK. The CDR3 loop reads CASSQEGAENSPLHF. In DNA form, the CDR3 reads TGTGCCAGCAGCCAGGAGGGGGCGGAGAATTCACCCCTCCACTTT.

The chain has TRBV7-3 and TRBJ1-1; D gene ambiguous. The CDR3 is 13 residues long. CDR1 is SGHTA and CDR2 is FQGTGA in the germline V gene. V dropped 5 bases and J dropped 6 bases, with 13 bases sitting between them. The CDR3 nucleotides are TGTGCCAGCAGCCCCTCTGTATGGGCTGAAGCTTTCTTT. Translation gives CASSPSVWAEAFF.

V and J are TRBV6-5 and TRBJ1-5, with D tentatively TRBD1 (6 bases). Deletions cut 7 bases from V and 5 bases from J, with 18 bases between. Germline loops: CDR1 MNHEY, CDR2 SVGAGI. The length of the CDR3 is 15 residues. The CDR3 is CASTPVADSHQPQHF. CDR3 in DNA: TGTGCCAGCACCCCGGTCGCGGACAGTCATCAGCCCCAGCATTTT.

The rearrangement uses TRBV28 and TRBJ1-2; 8 bases line up with TRBD1. V lost 6 bases, J lost 3 bases, and 6 bases stayed unmatched. CDR1 and CDR2 from the germline V gene are MDHEN and SYDVKM. This CDR3 has 14 amino acids. CDR3 in amino acids: CASRGDRSYYGYTF. CDR3 in DNA: TGTGCCAGCAGAGGGGACAGGTCATACTATGGCTACACCTTC.

The chain has TRBV6-1 and TRBJ1-3, with D unresolved. Trimming cost V 0 bases and J 3 bases, with 9 bases left between them. The germline gives CDR1 MNHNS, CDR2 SASEGT. The CDR3 sequence is 15 residues long. The CDR3, as DNA: TGTGCCAGCAGTGAAGCTGGGGTTAGTGGAAACACCATATATTTT. It translates to CASSEAGVSGNTIYF.

The chain is built from TRBV28 and TRBJ1-5; the D is unclear. Germline loops: CDR1 MDHEN, CDR2 SYDVKM. V gave up 6 bases and J gave up 0 bases, with 9 bases separating them. The CDR3 loop spans 14 amino acids. CDR3 region: CASSIEYSNQPQHF. The CDR3 region has the DNA TGTGCCAGCAGCATAGAATATAGCAATCAGCCCCAGCATTTT.